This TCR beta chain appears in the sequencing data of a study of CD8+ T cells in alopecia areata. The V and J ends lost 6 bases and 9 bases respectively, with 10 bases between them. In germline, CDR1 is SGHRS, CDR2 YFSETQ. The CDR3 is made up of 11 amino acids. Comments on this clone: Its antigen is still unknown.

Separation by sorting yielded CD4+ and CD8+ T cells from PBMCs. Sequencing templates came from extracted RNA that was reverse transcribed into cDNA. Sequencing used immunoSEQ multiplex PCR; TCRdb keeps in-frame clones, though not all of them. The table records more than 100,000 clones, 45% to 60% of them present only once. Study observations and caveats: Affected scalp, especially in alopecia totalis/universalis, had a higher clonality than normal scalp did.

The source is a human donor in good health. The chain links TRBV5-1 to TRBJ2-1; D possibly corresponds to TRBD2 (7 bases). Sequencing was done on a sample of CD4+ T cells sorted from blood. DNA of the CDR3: TGCGCCAGCACAGGGGAGGGTGAGCAGTTCTTC. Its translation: CASTGEGEQFF.